This TCR beta chain was identified in a study of STAT3 mutations in large granular lymphocyte leukemia. General study findings and limits: In about 30% of the 18 patients, new TCR clonotypes emerged after therapy. Treatment regimens differed across patients between samplings. In T-cell large granular lymphocyte leukemia, about half of patients showed multiple immunodominant subclonotypes.

Points on this clone: Its antigen is undetermined.

Using immunoSEQ multiplex PCR, the repertoire was profiled, and TCRdb retains in-frame clones only, with some absent. The sample lists some 27,000 clones; about 80% were seen once. Trimming removed 8 bases from V and 7 bases from J, with 11 bases in between. CDR3 length: 12 residues. Looked up from germline, CDR1 is MDHEN and CDR2 is SYDVKM. Sample: peripheral blood mononuclear cells. The chain has TRBV28 and TRBJ1-4; unclear D gene. The TCR was taken from a woman in her forties or fifties with T-cell large granular lymphocyte leukemia. Some clones in this sample may be carry-over from other donors' samples. In DNA form, the CDR3 reads TGTGCCAGCCGGCCCTGGGGTGAAAAACTGTTTTTT. It encodes CASRPWGEKLFF.